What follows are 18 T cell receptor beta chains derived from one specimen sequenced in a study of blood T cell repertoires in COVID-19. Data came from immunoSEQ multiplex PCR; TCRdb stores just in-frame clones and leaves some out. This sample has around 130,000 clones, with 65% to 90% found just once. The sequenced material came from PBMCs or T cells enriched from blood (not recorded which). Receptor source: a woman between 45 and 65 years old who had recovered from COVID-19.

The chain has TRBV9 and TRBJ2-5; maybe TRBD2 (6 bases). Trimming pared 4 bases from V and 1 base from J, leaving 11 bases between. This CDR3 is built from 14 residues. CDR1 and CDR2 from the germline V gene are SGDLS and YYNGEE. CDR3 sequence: CASSRRGIQETQYF. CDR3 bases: TGTGCCAGCAGCCGACGGGGGATCCAAGAGACCCAGTACTTC.

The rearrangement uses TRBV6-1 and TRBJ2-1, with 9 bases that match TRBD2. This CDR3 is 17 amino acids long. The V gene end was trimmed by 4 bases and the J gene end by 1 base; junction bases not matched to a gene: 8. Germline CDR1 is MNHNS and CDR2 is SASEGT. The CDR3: CASSGRGGQGSYNEQFF. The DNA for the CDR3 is TGTGCCAGCAGTGGGCGGGGGGGCCAAGGATCCTACAATGAGCAGTTCTTC.

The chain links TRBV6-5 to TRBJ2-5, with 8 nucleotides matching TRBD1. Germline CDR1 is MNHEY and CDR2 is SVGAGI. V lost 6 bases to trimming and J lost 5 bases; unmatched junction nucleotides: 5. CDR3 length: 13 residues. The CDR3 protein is CASSYRGMETQYF. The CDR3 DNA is TGTGCCAGCAGCTACAGGGGGATGGAGACCCAGTACTTC.

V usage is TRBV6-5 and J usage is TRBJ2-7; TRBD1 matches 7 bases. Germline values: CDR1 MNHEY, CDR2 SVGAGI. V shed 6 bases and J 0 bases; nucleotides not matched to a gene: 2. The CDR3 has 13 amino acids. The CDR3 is CASRSGGSYEQYF. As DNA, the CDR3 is TGTGCCAGCAGGTCAGGGGGCTCCTACGAGCAGTACTTC.

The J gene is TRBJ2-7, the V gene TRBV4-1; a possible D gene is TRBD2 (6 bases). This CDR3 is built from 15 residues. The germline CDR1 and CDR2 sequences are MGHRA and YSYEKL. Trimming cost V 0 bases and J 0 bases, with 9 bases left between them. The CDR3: CASSQDRDSSYEQYF. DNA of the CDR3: TGCGCCAGCAGCCAAGATAGGGACTCCTCCTACGAGCAGTACTTC.

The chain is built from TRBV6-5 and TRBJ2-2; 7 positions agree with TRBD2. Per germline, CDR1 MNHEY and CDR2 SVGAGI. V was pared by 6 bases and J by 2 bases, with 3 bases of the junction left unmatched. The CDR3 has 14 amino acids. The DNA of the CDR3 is TGTGCCAGCAGCCGGGGGGACAACACCGGGGAGCTGTTTTTT. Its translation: CASSRGDNTGELFF.

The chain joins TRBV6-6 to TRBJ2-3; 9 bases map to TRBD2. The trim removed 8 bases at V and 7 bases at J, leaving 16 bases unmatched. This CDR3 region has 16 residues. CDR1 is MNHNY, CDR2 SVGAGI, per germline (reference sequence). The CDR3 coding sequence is TGTGCCAGCCGCGGGGCTTTAGCGGGGGTTCGGCATACGCAGTATTTT. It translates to CASRGALAGVRHTQYF.

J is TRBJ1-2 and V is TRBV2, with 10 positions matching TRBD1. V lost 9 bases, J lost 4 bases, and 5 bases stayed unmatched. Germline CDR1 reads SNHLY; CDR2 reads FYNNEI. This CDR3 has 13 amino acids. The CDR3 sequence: CASTGDRGYGYTF. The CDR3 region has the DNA TGTGCCAGTACCGGGGACAGGGGCTATGGCTACACCTTC. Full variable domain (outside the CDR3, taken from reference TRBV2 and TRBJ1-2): EPEVTQTPSHQVTQMGQEVILRCVPISNHLYFYWYRQILGQKVEFLVSFYNNEISEKSEIFDDQFSVERPDGSNFTLKIRSTKLEDSAMYFCASTGDRGYGYTFGSGTRLTVV.

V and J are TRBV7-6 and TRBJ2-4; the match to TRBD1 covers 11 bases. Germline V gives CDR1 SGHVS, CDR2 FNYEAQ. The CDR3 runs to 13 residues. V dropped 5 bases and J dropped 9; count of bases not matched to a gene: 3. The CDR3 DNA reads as TGTGCCAGCAGCCAGGGACAGGGGGGCATTCAGTACTTC. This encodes CASSQGQGGIQYF.

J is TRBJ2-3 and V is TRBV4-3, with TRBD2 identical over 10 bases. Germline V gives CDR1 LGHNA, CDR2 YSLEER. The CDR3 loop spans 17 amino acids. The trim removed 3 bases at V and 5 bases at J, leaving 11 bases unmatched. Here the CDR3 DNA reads TGCGCCAGCAGCCAGCAAATCAGCGGGGGGGCCGTAGATACGCAGTATTTT. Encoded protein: CASSQQISGGAVDTQYF.

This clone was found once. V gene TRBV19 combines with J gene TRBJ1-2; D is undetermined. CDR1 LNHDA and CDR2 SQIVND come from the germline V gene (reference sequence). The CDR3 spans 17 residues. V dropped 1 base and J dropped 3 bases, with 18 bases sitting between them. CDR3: CASSIAGQSPRYYGYTF. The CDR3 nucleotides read TGTGCCAGTAGTATAGCTGGGCAGTCCCCGCGATACTATGGCTACACCTTC. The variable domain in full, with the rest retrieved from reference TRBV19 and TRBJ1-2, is DGGITQSPKYLFRKEGQNVTLSCEQNLNHDAMYWYRQDPGQGLRLIYYSQIVNDFQKGDIAEGYSVSREKKESFPLTVTSAQKNPTAFYLCASSIAGQSPRYYGYTFGSGTRLTVV.

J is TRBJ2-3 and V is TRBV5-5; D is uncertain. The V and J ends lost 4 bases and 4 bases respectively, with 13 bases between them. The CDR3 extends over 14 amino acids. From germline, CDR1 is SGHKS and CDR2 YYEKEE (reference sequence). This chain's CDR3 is CASSTRPAADTQYF. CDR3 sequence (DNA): TGTGCCAGCAGCACCCGGCCCGCGGCAGATACGCAGTATTTT. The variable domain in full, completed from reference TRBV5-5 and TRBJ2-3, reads DAGVTQSPTHLIKTRGQQVTLRCSPISGHKSVSWYQQVLGQGPQFIFQYYEKEERGRGNFPDRFSARQFPNYSSELNVNALLLGDSALYLCASSTRPAADTQYFGPGTRLTVL.

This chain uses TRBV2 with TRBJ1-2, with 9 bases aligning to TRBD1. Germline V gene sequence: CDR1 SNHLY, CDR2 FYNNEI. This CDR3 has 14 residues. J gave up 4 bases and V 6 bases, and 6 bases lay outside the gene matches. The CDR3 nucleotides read TGTGCCAGCAGAGCCGGGACAGGGTTCTATGGCTACACCTTC. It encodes CASRAGTGFYGYTF.

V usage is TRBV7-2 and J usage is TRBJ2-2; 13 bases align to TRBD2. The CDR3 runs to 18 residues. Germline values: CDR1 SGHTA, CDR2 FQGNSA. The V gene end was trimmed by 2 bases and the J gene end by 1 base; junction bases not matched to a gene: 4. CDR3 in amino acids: CASSLPGLAGLNTGELFF. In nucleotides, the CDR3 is TGTGCCAGCAGCTTACCGGGACTAGCGGGGCTGAACACCGGGGAGCTGTTTTTT.

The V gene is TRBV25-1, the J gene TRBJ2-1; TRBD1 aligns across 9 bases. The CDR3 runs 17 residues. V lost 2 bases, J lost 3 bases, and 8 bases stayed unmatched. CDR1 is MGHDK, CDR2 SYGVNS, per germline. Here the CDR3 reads CASSELSMDRGYNEQFF. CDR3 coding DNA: TGTGCCAGCAGTGAACTTAGCATGGACAGGGGCTACAATGAGCAGTTCTTC.

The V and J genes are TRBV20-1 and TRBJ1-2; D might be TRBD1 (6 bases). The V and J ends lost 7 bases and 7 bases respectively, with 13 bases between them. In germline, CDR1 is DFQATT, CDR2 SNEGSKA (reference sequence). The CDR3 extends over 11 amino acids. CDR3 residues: CSGFQGSGYTF. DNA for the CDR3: TGCAGTGGGTTCCAGGGGTCTGGCTACACCTTC.

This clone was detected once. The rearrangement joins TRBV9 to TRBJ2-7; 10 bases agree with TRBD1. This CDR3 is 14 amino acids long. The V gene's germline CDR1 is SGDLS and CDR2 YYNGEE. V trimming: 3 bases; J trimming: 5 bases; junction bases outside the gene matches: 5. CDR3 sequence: CASSEGQGWDEQYF. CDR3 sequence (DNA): TGTGCCAGCAGCGAGGGACAGGGGTGGGACGAGCAGTACTTC.

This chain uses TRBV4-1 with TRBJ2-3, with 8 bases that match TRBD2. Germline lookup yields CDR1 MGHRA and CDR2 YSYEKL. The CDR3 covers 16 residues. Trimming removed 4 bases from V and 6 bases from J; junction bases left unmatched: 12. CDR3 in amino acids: CASSLPRGSGVDTQYF. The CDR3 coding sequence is TGCGCCAGCAGCCTCCCCCGAGGTAGCGGGGTGGATACGCAGTATTTT.